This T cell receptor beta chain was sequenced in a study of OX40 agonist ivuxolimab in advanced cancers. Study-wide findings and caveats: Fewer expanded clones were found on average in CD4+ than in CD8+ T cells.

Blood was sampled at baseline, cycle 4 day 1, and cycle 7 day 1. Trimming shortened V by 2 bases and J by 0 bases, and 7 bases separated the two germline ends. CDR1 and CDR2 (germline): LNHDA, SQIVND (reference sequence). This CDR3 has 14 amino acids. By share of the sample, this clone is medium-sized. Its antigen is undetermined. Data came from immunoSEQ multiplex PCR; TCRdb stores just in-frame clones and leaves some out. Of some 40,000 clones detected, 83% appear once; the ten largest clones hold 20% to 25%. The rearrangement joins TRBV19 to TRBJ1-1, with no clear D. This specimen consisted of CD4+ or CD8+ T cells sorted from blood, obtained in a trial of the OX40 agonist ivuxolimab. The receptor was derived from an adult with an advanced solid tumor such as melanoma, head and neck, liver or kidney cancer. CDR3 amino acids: CASSIHTMNTEAFF. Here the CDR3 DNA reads TGTGCCAGTAGTATACATACCATGAACACTGAAGCTTTCTTT.